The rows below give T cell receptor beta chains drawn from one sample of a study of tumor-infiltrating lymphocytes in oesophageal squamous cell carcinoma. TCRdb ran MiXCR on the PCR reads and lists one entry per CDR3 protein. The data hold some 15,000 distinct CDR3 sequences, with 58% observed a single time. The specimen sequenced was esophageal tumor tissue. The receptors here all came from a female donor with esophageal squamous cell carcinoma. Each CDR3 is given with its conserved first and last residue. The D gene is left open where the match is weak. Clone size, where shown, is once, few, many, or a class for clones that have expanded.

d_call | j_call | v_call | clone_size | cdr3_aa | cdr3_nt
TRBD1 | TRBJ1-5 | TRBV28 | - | CASRTGTGARKGHF | TGTGCCAGCAGGACCGGGACAGGGGCTCGGAAAGGGCATTTT
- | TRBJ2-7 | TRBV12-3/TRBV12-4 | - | CASSLAVRREQYF | TGTGCCAGCAGTTTAGCAGTTCGGAGGGAGCAGTACTTC
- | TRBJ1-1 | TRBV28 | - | CASSIVGGEAFF | TGTGCCAGCAGCATCGTGGGGGGGGAAGCTTTCTTT
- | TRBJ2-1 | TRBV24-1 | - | CATSDPDEQFF | TGTGCCACCAGTGACCCGGATGAGCAGTTCTTC
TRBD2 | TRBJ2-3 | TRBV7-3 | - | CASSLSLTSGSYTQYF | TGTGCCAGCAGCTTAAGCCTAACTAGCGGGAGTTATACGCAGTATTTT
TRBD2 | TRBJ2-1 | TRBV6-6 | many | CASSYSASGGAKQFF | TGTGCCAGCAGTTACTCAGCTAGCGGGGGGGCAAAGCAGTTCTTC
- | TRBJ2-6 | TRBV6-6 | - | CASSYSPAANVLTF | TGTGCCAGCAGTTACTCGCCGGCCGCCAACGTCCTGACTTTC
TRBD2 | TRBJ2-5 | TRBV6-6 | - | CASSYSGGGKTQYF | TGTGCCAGCAGTTACTCCGGGGGAGGGAAGACCCAGTACTTC
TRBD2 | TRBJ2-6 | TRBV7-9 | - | CASSFGGSSGANVLTF | TGTGCCAGCAGCTTCGGGGGGAGCTCTGGGGCCAACGTCCTGACTTTC
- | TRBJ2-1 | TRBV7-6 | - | CASSLAWGEQFF | TGTGCCAGCAGCTTAGCGTGGGGTGAGCAGTTCTTC
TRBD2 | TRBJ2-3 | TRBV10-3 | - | CAIRLAGETDTQYF | TGTGCCATCAGACTAGCGGGAGAAACAGATACGCAGTATTTT
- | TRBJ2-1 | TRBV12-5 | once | CASGVGSNEQFF | TGTGCTAGTGGGGTCGGGAGCAATGAGCAGTTCTTC
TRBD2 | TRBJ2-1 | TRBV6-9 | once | CASSQTRWGTSGSYNEQFF | TGTGCCAGCAGTCAAACCAGATGGGGGACTAGCGGGTCCTACAATGAGCAGTTCTTC
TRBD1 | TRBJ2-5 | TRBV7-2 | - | CASSPGQGQETQYF | TGTGCCAGCAGCCCTGGACAGGGACAAGAGACCCAGTACTTC
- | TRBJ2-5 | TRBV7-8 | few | CASSLARGQETQYF | TGTGCCAGCAGCTTAGCTAGGGGGCAAGAGACCCAGTACTTC
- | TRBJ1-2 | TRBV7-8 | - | CASSLLSRGDNYGYTF | TGTGCCAGCAGTCTCTTGAGTAGGGGGGACAACTATGGCTACACCTTC
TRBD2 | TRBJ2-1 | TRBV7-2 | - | CASSSTRTSGRALSYEQFF | TGTGCCAGCAGCTCGACCCGGACTAGCGGGAGGGCCCTCTCCTACGAGCAGTTCTTC
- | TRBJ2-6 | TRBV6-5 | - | CASSAERGASGTLGSGANVLTF | TGTGCCAGCAGTGCCGAGAGGGGAGCATCCGGGACACTCGGATCTGGGGCCAACGTCCTGACTTTC
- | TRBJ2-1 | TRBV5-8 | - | CASSADWGEQFF | TGTGCCAGCAGCGCGGACTGGGGGGAGCAGTTCTTC
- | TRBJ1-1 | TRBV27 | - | CASSLVENTEAFF | TGTGCCAGCAGTTTAGTGGAGAACACTGAAGCTTTCTTT
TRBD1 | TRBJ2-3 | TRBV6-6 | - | CASSSPGTGGSDTQYF | TGTGCCAGCAGTTCCCCCGGGACAGGGGGGTCAGATACGCAGTATTTT
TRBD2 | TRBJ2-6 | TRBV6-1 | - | CASRTGGSGANVLTF | TGTGCCAGCAGGACGGGAGGCTCTGGGGCCAACGTCCTGACTTTC